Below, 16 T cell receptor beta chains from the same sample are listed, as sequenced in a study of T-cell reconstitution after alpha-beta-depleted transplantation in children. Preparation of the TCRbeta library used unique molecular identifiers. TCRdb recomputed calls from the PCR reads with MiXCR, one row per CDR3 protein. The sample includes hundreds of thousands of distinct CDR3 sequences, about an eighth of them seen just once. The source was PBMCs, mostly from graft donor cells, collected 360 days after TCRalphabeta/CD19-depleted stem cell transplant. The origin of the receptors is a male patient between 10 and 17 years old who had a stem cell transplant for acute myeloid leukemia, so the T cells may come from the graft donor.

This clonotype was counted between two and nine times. CDR3 coding DNA: TGTGCCAGCAGCGGGATGGGAGAGGAGACCCAGTACTTC. Protein: CASSGMGEETQYF. The chain joins TRBV5-6 to TRBJ2-5, with a weak D call TRBD2 (5 bases). The V gene lost 4 bases and the J gene lost 5 bases, with 12 bases spanning the gap. The CDR3 extends over 13 amino acids. The germline V gene has CDR1 SGHDT and CDR2 YYEEEE.

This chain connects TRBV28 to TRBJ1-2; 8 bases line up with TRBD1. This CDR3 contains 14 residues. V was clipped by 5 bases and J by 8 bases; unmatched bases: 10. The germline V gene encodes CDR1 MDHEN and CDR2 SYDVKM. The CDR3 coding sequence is TGTGCCAGCAGTGAGACAGGACAGGGAAAGGGCTACACCTTC. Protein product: CASSETGQGKGYTF.

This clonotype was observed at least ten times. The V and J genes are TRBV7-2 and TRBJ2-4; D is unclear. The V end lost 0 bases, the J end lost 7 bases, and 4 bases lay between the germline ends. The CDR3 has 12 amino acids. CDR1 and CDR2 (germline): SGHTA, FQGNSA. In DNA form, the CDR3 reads TGTGCCAGCAGCTTAGCGGGGAACATTCAGTACTTC. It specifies CASSLAGNIQYF.

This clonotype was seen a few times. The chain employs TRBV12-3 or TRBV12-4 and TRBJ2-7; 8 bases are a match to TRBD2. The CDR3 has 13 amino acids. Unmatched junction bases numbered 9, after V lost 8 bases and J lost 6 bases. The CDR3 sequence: CASGEAGAAEQYF. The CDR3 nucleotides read TGTGCCAGCGGCGAAGCGGGAGCTGCCGAGCAGTACTTC.

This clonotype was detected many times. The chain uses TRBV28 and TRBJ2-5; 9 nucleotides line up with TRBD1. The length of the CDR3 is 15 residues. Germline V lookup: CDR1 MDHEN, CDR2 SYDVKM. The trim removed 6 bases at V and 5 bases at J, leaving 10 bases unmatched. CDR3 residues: CASSSVGQGSETQYF. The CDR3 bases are TGTGCCAGCAGCAGCGTGGGACAGGGCTCGGAGACCCAGTACTTC.

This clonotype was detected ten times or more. CDR3 protein: CASSSSRLADYNEQFF. DNA for the CDR3: TGTGCCAGCAGCTCATCCCGACTAGCGGACTACAATGAGCAGTTCTTC. This chain links TRBV12-3 or TRBV12-4 with TRBJ2-1; 9 nucleotides agree with TRBD2. This CDR3 spans 16 amino acids. The V and J ends lost 6 bases and 3 bases, in that order; junction bases with no gene match: 9.

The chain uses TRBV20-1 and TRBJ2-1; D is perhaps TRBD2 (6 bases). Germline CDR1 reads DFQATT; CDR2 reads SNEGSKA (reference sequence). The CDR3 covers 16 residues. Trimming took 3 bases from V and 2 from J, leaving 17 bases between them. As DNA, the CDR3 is TGCAGTGCTAGTCTTAAACTAGCAACCCCCTACAATGAGCAGTTCTTC. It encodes CSASLKLATPYNEQFF.

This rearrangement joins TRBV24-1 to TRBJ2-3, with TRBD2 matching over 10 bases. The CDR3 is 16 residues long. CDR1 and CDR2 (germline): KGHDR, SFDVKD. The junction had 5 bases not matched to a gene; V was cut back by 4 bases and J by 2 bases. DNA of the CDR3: TGTGCCACCAGTGACCGGACTAGCGGAGTCACAGATACGCAGTATTTT. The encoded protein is CATSDRTSGVTDTQYF.

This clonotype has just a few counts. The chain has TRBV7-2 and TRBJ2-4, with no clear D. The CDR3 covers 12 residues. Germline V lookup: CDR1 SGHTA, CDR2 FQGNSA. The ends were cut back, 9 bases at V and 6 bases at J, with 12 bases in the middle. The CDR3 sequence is CASSELRNIQYF. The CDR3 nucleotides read TGTGCCAGTTCGGAACTAAGAAACATTCAGTACTTC.

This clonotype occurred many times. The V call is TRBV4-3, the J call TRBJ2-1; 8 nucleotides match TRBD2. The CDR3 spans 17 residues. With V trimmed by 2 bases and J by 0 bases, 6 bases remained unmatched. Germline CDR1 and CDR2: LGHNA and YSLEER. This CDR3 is CASSQPMGTSSYNEQFF. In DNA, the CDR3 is TGCGCCAGCAGCCAACCCATGGGGACTAGCTCCTACAATGAGCAGTTCTTC.

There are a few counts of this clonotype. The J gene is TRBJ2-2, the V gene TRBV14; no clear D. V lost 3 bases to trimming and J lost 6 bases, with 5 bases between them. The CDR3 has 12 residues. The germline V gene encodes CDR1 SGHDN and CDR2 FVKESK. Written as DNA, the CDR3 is TGTGCCAGCAGCCACCCACCCGGGGAGCTGTTTTTT. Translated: CASSHPPGELFF.

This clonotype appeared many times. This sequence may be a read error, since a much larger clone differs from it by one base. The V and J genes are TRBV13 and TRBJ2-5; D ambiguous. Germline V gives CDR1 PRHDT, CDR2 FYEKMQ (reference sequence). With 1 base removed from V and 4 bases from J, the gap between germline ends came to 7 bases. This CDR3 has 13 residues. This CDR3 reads CASSLEKGETQYF. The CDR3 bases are TGTGCCAGCAGCTTAGAGAAGGGAGAGACCCAGTACTTC.

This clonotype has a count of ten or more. DNA for the CDR3: TGTGCCAGCAGCCGTACTAGTTATATGGGGAATGAGCAGTTCTTC. It specifies CASSRTSYMGNEQFF. The chain employs TRBV27 and TRBJ2-1; a possible D gene is TRBD2 (5 bases). CDR1 is MNHEY and CDR2 is SMNVEV in the germline V gene (reference sequence). The germline V and J ends were trimmed by 6 bases and 7 bases, with 19 bases remaining between them. The CDR3 consists of 15 residues.

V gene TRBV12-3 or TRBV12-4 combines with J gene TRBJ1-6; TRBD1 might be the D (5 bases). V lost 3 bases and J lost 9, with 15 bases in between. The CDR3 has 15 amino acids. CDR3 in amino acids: CASSFRGGMGSPLHF. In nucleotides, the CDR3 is TGTGCCAGCAGTTTTCGGGGGGGTATGGGTTCACCCCTCCACTTT.

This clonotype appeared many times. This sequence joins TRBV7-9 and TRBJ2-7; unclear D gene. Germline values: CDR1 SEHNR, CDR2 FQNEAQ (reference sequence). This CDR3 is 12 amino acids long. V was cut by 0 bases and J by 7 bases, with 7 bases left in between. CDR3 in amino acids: CASSLALGEQYF. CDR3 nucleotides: TGTGCCAGCAGCTTAGCGTTGGGGGAGCAGTACTTC.

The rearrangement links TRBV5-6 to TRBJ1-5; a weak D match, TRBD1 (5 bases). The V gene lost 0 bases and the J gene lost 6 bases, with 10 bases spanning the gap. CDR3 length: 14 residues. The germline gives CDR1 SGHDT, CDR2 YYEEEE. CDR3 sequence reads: CASSLGGTRQPQHF. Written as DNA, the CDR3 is TGTGCCAGCAGCTTGGGAGGGACGCGTCAGCCCCAGCATTTT.